This TCR beta chain was recovered during a study of OX40 agonist ivuxolimab in advanced cancers. Whole-study context: Among those enrolled, mean age was about 60 years (range roughly 23 to 79) and 75% to 90% were male.

The V gene lost 4 bases and the J gene lost 3 bases, with 10 bases spanning the gap. CDR1 is SGDLS and CDR2 is YYNGEE in the germline V gene. The CDR3 length is 13 residues. This table comes from immunoSEQ multiplex PCR, and its TCRdb copy is limited to in-frame clones, with some not included. The sample contains 20,000 to 30,000 clones, more than 80% of which appear only once. This clone was seen only a few times. The input for sequencing was CD4+ or CD8+ T cells sorted from blood, taken in a trial of the OX40 agonist ivuxolimab. The chain recombines TRBV9 with TRBJ1-1; no firm D call. The sequence came from an adult with an advanced solid tumor such as melanoma, head and neck, liver or kidney cancer. The CDR3 spells CASSPLQHTEAFF. In nucleotides, the CDR3 is TGTGCCAGCAGCCCACTCCAGCACACTGAAGCTTTCTTT.